Below are 3 T cell receptor beta chains sequenced from a single sample in a study of cytomegalovirus exposure and HLA in healthy donors. It was with 60 Vbeta and 13 Jbeta primers that the PCR ran. Generated by immunoSEQ multiplex PCR, the TCRdb table keeps only in-frame clones and is missing some. The sample holds around 96,000 clones, 80% seen once. Sequenced input: PBMCs. These receptors all come from a man aged 18 to 30 in good health and CMV-seronegative.

The chain links TRBV5-6 to TRBJ1-1, with 9 bases identical to TRBD1. Germline assignment: CDR1 SGHDT and CDR2 YYEEEE. CDR3 length: 14 amino acids. The J segment lost 4 bases and the V segment lost 4 bases, leaving 5 bases of the junction unmatched. CDR3 sequence: CASSVGQGFTEAFF. In nucleotides, the CDR3 is TGTGCCAGCAGCGTTGGACAGGGGTTCACTGAAGCTTTCTTT. Looking up the rest from reference TRBV5-6 and TRBJ1-1 gives the full variable domain: DAGVTQSPTHLIKTRGQQVTLRCSPKSGHDTVSWYQQALGQGPQFIFQYYEEEERQRGNFPDRFSGHQFPNYSSELNVNALLLGDSALYLCASSVGQGFTEAFFGQGTRLTVV.

For the CDR3, the DNA is TGCGCCAGCAGCCTCGAGGATAATACGCAGTATTTT. It specifies CASSLEDNTQYF. This chain joins TRBV5-1 and TRBJ2-3; D remains ambiguous. Germline assignment: CDR1 SGHRS and CDR2 YFSETQ. There are 12 residues in the CDR3. The V gene lost 4 bases and the J gene lost 7 bases, with 10 bases spanning the gap. Full variable domain (missing parts from reference TRBV5-1 and TRBJ2-3): KAGVTQTPRYLIKTRGQQVTLSCSPISGHRSVSWYQQTPGQGLQFLFEYFSETQRNKGNFPGRFSGRQFSNSRSEMNVSTLELGDSALYLCASSLEDNTQYFGPGTRLTVL.

The chain couples TRBV11-2 to TRBJ1-1, with a possible D match to TRBD1 (6 bases). Germline CDR1 SGHAT, CDR2 FQNNGV. The CDR3 totals 19 residues. V was clipped by 4 bases and J by 0 bases, with 24 bases between them. The CDR3 region is CASSSLVGTSISMNTEAFF. CDR3 sequence (DNA): TGTGCCAGCAGCTCATTAGTCGGGACATCGATTTCCATGAACACTGAAGCTTTCTTT.